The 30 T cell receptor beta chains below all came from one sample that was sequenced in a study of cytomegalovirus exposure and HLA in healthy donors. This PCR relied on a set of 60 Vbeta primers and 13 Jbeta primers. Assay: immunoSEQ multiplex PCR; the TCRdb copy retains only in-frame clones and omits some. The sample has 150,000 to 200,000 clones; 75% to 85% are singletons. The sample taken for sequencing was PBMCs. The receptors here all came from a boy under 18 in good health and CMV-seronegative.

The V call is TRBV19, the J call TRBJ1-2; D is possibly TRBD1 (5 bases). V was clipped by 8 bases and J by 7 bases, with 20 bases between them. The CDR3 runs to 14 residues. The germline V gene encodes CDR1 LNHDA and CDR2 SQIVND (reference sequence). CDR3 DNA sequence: TGTGCCAGTTCGAAGGGGCTAAGATTTGGTGGCTACACCTTC. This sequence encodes CASSKGLRFGGYTF.

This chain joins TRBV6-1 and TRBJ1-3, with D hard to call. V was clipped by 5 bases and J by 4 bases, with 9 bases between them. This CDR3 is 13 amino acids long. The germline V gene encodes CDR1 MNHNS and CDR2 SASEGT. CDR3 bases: TGTGCCAGCAGTTCCCCAGGAGGAAACACCATATATTTT. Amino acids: CASSSPGGNTIYF.

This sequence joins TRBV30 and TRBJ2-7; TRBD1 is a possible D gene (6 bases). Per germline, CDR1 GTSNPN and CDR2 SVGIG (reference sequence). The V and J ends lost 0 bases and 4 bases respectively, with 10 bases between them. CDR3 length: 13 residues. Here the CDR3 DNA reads TGTGCCTGGAGTGTACTCAGGGGATACGAGCAGTACTTC. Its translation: CAWSVLRGYEQYF. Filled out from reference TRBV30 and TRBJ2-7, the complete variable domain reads SQTIHQWPATLVQPVGSPLSLECTVEGTSNPNLYWYRQAAGRGLQLLFYSVGIGQISSEVPQNLSASRPQDRQFILSSKKLLLSDSGFYLCAWSVLRGYEQYFGPGTRLTVT.

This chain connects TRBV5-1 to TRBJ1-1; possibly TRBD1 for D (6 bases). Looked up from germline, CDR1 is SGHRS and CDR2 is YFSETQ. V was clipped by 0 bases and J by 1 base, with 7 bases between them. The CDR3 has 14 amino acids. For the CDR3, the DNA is TGCGCCAGCAGCTTGGGACAGGAGAACACTGAAGCTTTCTTT. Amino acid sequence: CASSLGQENTEAFF.

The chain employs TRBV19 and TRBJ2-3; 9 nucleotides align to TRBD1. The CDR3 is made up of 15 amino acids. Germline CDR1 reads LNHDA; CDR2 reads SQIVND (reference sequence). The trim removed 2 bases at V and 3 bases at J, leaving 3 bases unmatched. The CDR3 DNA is TGTGCCAGTAGTATACCGGGACAGGGTACAGATACGCAGTATTTT. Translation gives CASSIPGQGTDTQYF.

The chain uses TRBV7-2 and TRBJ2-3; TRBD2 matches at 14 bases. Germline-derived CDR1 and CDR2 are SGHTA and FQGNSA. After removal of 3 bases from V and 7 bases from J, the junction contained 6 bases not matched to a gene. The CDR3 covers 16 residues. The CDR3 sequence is CASSLDGTSGSYTQYF. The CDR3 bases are TGTGCCAGCAGCTTGGATGGGACTAGCGGGAGTTATACGCAGTATTTT.

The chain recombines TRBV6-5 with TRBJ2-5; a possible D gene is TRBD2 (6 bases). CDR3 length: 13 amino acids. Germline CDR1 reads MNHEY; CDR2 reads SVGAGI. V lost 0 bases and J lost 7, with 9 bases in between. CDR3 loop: CASSYSNGGTQYF. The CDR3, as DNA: TGTGCCAGCAGTTACTCGAACGGGGGGACCCAGTACTTC.

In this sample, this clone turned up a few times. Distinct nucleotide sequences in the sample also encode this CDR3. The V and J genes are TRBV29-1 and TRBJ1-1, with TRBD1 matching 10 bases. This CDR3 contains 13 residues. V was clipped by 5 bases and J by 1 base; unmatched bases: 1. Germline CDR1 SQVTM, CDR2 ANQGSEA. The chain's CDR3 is CSVRTGGNTEAFF. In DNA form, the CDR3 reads TGCAGCGTTCGGACAGGGGGGAACACTGAAGCTTTCTTT.

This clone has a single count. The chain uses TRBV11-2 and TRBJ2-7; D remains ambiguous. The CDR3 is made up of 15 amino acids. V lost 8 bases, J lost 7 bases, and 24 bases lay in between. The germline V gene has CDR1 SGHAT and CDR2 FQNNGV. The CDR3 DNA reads TGTGCCAGCGTAAAAGTAGGCGGTTCCCACGAGGAGCAGTACTTC. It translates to CASVKVGGSHEEQYF.

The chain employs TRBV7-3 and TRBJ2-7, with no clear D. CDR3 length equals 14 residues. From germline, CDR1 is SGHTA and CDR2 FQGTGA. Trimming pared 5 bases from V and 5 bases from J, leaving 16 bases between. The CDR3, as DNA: TGTGCCAGCAGCCTCTTCAAGGAGATCAACGAGCAGTACTTC. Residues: CASSLFKEINEQYF.

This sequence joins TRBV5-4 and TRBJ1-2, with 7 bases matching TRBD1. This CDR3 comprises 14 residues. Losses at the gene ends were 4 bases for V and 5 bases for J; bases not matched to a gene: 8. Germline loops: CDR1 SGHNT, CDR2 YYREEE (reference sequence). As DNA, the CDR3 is TGTGCCAGCAGCACAGGGACAGCCAGTTATGGCTACACCTTC. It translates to CASSTGTASYGYTF.

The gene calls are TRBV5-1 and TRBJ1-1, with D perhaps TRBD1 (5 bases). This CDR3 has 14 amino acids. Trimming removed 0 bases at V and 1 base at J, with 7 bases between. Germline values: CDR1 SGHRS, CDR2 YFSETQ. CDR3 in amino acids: CASSLEGENTEAFF. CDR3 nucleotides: TGCGCCAGCAGCTTGGAAGGGGAGAACACTGAAGCTTTCTTT.

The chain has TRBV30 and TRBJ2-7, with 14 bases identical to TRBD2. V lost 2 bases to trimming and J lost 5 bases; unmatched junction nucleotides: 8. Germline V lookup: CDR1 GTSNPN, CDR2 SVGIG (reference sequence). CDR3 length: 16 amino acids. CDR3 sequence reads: CAWSLRLAGGPHEQYF. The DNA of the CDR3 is TGTGCCTGGAGTCTCAGACTAGCGGGAGGGCCCCACGAGCAGTACTTC.

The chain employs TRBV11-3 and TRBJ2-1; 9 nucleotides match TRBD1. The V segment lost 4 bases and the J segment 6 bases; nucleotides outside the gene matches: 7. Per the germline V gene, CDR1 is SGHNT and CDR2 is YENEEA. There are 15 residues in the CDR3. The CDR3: CASSSSRDRVNEQFF. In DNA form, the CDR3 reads TGTGCCAGCAGCTCTTCCCGGGACAGGGTCAATGAGCAGTTCTTC. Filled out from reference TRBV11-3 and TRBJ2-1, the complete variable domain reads EAGVVQSPRYKIIEKKQPVAFWCNPISGHNTLYWYLQNLGQGPELLIRYENEEAVDDSQLPKDRFSAERLKGVDSTLKIQPAELGDSAVYLCASSSSRDRVNEQFFGPGTRLTVL.

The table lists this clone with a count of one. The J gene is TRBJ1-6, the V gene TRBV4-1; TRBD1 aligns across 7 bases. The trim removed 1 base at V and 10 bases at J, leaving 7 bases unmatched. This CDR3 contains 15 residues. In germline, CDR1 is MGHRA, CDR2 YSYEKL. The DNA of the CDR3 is TGCGCCAGCAGCCAAGTGGGACAGTCGGGCTCACCCCTCCACTTT. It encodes CASSQVGQSGSPLHF.

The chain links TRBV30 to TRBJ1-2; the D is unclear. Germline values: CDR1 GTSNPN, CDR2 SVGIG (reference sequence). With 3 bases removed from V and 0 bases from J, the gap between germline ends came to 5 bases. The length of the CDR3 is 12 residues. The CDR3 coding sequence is TGTGCCTGGAGCGTTGCTAACTATGGCTACACCTTC. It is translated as CAWSVANYGYTF.

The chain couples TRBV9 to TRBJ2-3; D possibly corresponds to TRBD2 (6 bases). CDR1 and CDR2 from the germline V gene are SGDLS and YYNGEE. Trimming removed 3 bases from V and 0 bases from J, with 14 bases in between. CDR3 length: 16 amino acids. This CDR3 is CASSGSTSPSTDTQYF. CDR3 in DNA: TGTGCCAGCAGCGGTTCGACTAGTCCGAGCACAGATACGCAGTATTTT.

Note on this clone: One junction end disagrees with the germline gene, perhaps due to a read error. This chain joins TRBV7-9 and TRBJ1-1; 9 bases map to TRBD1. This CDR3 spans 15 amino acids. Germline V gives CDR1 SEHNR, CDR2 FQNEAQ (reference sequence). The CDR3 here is CSSSSRQGGNTEAFF. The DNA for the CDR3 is TGTTCCAGCAGCTCAAGACAGGGGGGGAACACTGAAGCTTTCTTT.

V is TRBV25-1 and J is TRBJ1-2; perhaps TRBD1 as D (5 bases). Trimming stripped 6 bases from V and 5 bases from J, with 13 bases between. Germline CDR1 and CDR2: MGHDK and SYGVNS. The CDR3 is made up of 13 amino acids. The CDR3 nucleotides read TGTGCCAGCAGGGAGGGCAGGGCTTATGGCTACACCTTC. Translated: CASREGRAYGYTF.

CDR3 residues: CASSQSNSFQETQYF. DNA of the CDR3: TGCGCCAGCAGCCAATCGAACAGCTTCCAAGAGACCCAGTACTTC. V usage is TRBV5-1 and J usage is TRBJ2-5; no reliable D call. The CDR3 has 15 amino acids. Looked up from germline, CDR1 is SGHRS and CDR2 is YFSETQ. V lost 4 bases and J lost 1, with 14 bases in between.

The CDR3 loop reads CASSLWGRSVTDTQYF. CDR3 DNA: TGTGCCAGCAGCTTGTGGGGCAGGTCGGTCACAGATACGCAGTATTTT. The chain carries TRBV5-4 and TRBJ2-3; D may be TRBD1 (5 bases). Between the trimmed V and J ends, which lost 1 base and 2 bases, there was a span of 14 bases. CDR1 SGHNT and CDR2 YYREEE come from the germline V gene (reference sequence). The CDR3 consists of 16 residues.

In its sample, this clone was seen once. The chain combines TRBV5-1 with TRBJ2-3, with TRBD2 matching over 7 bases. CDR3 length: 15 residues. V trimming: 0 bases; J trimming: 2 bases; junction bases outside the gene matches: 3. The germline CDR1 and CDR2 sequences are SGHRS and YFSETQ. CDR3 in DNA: TGCGCCAGCAGCTTGGTGGGGGGGAACACAGATACGCAGTATTTT. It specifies CASSLVGGNTDTQYF.

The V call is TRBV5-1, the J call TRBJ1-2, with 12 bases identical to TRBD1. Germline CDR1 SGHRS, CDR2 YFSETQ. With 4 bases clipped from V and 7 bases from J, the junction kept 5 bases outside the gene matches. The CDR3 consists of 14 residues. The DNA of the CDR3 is TGCGCCAGCAGCAAGGGACAGGGGGCGCTTGGCTACACCTTC. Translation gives CASSKGQGALGYTF.

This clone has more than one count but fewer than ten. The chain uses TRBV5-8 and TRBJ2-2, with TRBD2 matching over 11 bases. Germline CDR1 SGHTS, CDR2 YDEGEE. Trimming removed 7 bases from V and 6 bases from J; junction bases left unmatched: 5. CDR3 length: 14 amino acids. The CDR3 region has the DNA TGTGCCAGCCCACTAGCGGGGGAGGCCGGGGAGCTGTTTTTT. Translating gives CASPLAGEAGELFF.

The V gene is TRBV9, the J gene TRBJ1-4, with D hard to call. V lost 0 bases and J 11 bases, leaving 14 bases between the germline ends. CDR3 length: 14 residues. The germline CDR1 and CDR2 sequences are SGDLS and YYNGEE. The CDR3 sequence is CASSVVSTGGKLFF. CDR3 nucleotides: TGTGCCAGCAGCGTAGTGTCCACCGGAGGTAAACTGTTTTTT.

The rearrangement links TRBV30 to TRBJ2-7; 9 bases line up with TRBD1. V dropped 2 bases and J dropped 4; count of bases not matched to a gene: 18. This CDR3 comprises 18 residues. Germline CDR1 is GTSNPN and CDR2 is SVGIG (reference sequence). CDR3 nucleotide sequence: TGTGCCTGGAGTTACCTCGGGCAACCGACAGGGGGAGGATACGAGCAGTACTTC. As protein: CAWSYLGQPTGGGYEQYF.

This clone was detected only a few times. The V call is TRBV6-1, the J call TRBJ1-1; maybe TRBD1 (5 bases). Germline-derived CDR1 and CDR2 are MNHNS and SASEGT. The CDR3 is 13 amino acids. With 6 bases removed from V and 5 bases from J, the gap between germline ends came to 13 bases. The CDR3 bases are TGTGCCAGCAGCCCGGGACTGGGAACTGAAGCTTTCTTT. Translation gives CASSPGLGTEAFF.

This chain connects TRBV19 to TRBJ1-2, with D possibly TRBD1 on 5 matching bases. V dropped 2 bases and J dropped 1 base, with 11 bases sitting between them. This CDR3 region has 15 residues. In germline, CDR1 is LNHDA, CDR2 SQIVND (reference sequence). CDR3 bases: TGTGCCAGTAGTATATCAGGGTCCCTTAACTATGGCTACACCTTC. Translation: CASSISGSLNYGYTF.

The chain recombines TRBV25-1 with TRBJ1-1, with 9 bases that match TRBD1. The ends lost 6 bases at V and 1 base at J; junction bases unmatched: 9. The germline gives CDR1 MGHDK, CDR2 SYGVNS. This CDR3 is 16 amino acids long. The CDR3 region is CASSLGQGISNTEAFF. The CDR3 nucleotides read TGTGCCAGCAGCCTGGGACAGGGTATCTCGAACACTGAAGCTTTCTTT.

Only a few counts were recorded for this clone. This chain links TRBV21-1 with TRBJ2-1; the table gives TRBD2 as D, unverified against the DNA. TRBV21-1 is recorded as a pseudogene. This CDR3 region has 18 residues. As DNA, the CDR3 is TGTGCCAGCAGCAAGGGGTCCCGGGACTACCTATGGATCCATGAGCAGTTCTTC. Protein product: CASSKGSRDYLWIHEQFF.